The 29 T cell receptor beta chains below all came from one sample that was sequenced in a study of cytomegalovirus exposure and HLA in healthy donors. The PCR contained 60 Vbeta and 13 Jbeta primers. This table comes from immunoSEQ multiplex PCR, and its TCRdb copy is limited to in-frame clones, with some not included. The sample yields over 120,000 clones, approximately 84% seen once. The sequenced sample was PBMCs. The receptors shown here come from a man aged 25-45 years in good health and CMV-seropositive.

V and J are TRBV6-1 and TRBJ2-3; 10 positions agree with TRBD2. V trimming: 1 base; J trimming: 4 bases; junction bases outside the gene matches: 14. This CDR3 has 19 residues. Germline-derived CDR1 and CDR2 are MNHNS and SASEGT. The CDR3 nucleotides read TGTGCCAGCAGTGAAGTGATGGCCCAGCGGGGGGGCTCTGCAGATACGCAGTATTTT. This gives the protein CASSEVMAQRGGSADTQYF.

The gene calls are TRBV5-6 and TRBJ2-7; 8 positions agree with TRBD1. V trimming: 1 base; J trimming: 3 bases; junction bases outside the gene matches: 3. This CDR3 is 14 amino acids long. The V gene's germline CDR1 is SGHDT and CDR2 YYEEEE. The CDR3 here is CASSLTGGYYEQYF. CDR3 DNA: TGTGCCAGCAGCTTGACAGGGGGTTACTACGAGCAGTACTTC.

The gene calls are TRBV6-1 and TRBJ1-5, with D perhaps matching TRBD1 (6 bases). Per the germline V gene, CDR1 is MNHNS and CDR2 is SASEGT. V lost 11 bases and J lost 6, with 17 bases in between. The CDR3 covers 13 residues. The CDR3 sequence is CASSGQLSQPQHF. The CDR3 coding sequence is TGTGCCTCCTCTGGACAGTTAAGTCAGCCCCAGCATTTT.

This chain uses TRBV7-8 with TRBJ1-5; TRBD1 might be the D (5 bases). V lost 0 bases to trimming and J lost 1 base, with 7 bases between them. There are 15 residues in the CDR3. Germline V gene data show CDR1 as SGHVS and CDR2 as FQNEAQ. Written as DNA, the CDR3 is TGTGCCAGCAGCTTAGCGGGGGGAAGCAATCAGCCCCAGCATTTT. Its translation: CASSLAGGSNQPQHF.

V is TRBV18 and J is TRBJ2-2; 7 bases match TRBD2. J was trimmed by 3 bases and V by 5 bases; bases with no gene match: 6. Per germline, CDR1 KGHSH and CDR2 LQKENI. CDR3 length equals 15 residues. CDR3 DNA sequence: TGTGCCAGCTCAGGCCTAGCGGATTACACCGGGGAGCTGTTTTTT. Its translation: CASSGLADYTGELFF.

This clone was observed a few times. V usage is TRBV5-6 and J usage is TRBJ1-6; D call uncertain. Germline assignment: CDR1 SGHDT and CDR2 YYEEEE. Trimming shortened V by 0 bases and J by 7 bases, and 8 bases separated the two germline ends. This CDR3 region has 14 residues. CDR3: CASSLGGWNSPLHF. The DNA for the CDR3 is TGTGCCAGCAGCTTGGGAGGATGGAATTCACCCCTCCACTTT. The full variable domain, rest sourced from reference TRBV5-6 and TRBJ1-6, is DAGVTQSPTHLIKTRGQQVTLRCSPKSGHDTVSWYQQALGQGPQFIFQYYEEEERQRGNFPDRFSGHQFPNYSSELNVNALLLGDSALYLCASSLGGWNSPLHFGNGTRLTVT.

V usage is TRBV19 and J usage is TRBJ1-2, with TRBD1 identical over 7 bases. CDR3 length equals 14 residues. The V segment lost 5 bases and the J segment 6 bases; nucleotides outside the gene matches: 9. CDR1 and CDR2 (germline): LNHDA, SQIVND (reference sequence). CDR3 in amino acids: CASSLQQGYNGYTF. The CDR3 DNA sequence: TGTGCCAGTAGTCTCCAACAGGGGTACAATGGCTACACCTTC.

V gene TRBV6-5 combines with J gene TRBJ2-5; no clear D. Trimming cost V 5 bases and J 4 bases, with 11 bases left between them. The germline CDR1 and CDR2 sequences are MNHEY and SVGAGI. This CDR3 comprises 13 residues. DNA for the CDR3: TGTGCCAGCAGTACGTCACGAGGAGAGACCCAGTACTTC. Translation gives CASSTSRGETQYF.

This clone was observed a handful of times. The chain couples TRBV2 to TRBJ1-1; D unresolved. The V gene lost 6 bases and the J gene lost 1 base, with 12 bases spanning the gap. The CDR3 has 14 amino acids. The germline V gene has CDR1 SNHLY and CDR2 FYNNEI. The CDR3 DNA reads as TGTGCCAGCAGCCAGGAAGGTCGGAACACTGAAGCTTTCTTT. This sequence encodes CASSQEGRNTEAFF. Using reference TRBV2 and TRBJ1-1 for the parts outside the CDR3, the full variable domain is EPEVTQTPSHQVTQMGQEVILRCVPISNHLYFYWYRQILGQKVEFLVSFYNNEISEKSEIFDDQFSVERPDGSNFTLKIRSTKLEDSAMYFCASSQEGRNTEAFFGQGTRLTVV.

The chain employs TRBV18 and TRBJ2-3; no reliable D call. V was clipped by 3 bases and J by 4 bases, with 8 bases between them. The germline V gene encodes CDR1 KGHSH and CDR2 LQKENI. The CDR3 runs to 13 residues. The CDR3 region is CASSPPGSDTQYF. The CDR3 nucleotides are TGTGCCAGCTCACCCCCCGGGTCAGATACGCAGTATTTT.

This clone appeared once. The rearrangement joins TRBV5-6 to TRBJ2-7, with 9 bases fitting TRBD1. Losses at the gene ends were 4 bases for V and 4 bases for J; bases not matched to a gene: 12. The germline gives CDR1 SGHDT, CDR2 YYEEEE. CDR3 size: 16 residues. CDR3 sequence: CASSLGTGTAGYEQYF. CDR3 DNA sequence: TGTGCCAGCAGCCTGGGGACAGGGACCGCGGGGTACGAGCAGTACTTC.

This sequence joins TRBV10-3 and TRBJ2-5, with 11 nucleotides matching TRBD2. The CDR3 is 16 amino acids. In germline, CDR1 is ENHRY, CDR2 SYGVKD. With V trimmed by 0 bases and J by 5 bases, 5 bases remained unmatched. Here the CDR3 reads CAISESDRLAGETQYF. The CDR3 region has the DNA TGTGCCATCAGTGAGTCAGACAGACTAGCGGGGGAGACCCAGTACTTC.

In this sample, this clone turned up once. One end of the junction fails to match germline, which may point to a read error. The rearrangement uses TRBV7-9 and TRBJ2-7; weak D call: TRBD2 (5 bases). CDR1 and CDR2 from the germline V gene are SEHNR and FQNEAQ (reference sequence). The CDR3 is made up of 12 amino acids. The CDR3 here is CSSSGDPYEQYF. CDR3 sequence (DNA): TGTTCCAGCAGCGGAGACCCCTACGAGCAGTACTTC.

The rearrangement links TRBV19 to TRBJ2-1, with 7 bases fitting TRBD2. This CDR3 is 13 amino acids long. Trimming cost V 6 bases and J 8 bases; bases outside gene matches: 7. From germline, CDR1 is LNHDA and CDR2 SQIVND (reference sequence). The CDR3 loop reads CASRLAAVDEQFF. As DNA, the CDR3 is TGTGCCAGTAGGCTAGCGGCCGTCGATGAGCAGTTCTTC.

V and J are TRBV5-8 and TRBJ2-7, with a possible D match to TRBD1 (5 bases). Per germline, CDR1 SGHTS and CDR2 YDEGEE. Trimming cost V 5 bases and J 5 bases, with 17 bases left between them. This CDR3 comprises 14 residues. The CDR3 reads CASRPLRGNDEQYF. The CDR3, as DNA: TGTGCCAGCAGACCCTTAAGGGGAAACGACGAGCAGTACTTC.

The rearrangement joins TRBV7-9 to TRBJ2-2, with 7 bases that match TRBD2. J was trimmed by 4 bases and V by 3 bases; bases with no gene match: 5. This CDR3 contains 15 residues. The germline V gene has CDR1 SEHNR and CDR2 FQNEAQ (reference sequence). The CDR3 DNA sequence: TGTGCCAGCAGCTTCGTGGCGGGAGTCACCGGGGAGCTGTTTTTT. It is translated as CASSFVAGVTGELFF.

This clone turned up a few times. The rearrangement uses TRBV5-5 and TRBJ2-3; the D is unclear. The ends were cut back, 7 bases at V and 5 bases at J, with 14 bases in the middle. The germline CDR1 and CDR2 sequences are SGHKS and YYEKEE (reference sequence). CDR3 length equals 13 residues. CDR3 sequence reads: CASGKIEVDTQYF. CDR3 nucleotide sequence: TGTGCCAGCGGAAAGATCGAGGTAGATACGCAGTATTTT.

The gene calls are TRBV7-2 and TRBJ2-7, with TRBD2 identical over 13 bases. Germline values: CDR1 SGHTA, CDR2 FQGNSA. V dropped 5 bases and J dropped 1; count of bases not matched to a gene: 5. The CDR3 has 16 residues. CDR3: CASSTAGLAGSYEQYF. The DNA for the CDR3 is TGTGCCAGCAGCACGGCGGGACTAGCGGGATCCTACGAGCAGTACTTC.

CDR3 residues: CASVPTRVANYGYTF. As DNA, the CDR3 is TGTGCCAGCGTACCCACTAGAGTGGCTAACTATGGCTACACCTTC. This chain connects TRBV2 to TRBJ1-2; D gene ambiguous. The germline V gene encodes CDR1 SNHLY and CDR2 FYNNEI. The CDR3 spans 15 residues. Between the trimmed V and J ends, which lost 8 bases and 0 bases, there was a span of 16 bases.

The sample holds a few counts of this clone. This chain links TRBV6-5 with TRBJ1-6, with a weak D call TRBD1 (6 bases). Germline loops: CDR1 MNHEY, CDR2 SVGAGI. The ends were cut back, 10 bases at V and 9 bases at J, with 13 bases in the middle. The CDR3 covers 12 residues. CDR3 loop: CATLTGVSPLHF. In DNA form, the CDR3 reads TGTGCCACTCTGACAGGTGTTTCACCCCTCCACTTT.

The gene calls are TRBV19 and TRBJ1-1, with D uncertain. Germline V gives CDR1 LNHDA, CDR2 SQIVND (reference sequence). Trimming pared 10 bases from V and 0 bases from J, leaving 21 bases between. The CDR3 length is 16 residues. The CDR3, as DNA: TGTGCCACCACTGGAGGCAGTTTATCTTTGAACACTGAAGCTTTCTTT. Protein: CATTGGSLSLNTEAFF.

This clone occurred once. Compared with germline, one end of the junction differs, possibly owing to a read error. This chain's CDR3 is CSSRTNPRGTQYF. CDR3 DNA sequence: TGTTCCAGCAGGACAAACCCGCGGGGGACCCAGTACTTC. The chain links TRBV7-9 to TRBJ2-5, with D maybe TRBD2 (6 bases). Looked up from germline, CDR1 is SEHNR and CDR2 is FQNEAQ (reference sequence). This CDR3 comprises 13 residues.

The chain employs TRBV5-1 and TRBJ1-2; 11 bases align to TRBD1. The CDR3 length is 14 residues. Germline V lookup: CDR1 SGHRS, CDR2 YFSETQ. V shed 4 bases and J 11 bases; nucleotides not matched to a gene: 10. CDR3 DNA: TGCGCCAGCAGCCCAGGGACAGGGGGGCTCGATTACACCTTC. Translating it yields CASSPGTGGLDYTF.

CDR3: CASRLGQDTYEQYF. CDR3 in DNA: TGTGCCAGCAGACTAGGACAGGACACCTACGAGCAGTACTTC. The chain carries TRBV6-5 and TRBJ2-7, with 7 bases fitting TRBD1. Germline CDR1 is MNHEY and CDR2 is SVGAGI. After removal of 6 bases from V and 2 bases from J, the junction contained 7 bases not matched to a gene. CDR3 size: 14 residues.

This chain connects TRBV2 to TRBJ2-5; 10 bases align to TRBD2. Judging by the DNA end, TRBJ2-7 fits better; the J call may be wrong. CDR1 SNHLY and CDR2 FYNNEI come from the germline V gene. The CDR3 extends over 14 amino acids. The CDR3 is CASRTSGWSYEQYF. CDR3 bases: TGTGCCAGCAGGACTAGCGGGTGGTCCTACGAGCAGTACTTC.

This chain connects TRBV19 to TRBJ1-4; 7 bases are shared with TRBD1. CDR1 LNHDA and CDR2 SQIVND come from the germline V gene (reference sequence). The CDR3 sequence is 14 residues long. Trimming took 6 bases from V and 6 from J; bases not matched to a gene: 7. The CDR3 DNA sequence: TGTGCCAGTAGGAAGACAGGGTCGGATGAAAAACTGTTTTTT. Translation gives CASRKTGSDEKLFF.

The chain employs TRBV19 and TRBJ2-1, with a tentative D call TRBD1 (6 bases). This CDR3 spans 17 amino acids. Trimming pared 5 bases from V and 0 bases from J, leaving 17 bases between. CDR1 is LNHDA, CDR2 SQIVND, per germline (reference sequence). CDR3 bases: TGTGCCAGTAGTGTAGTATCAGGGGTGGGCTCCTACAATGAGCAGTTCTTC. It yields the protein CASSVVSGVGSYNEQFF.

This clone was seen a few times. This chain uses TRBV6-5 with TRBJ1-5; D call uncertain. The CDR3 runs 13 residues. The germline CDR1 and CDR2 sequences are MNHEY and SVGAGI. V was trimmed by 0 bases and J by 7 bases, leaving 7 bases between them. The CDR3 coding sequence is TGTGCCAGCAGTTACTCGGAGGGACAGCCCCAGCATTTT. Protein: CASSYSEGQPQHF.

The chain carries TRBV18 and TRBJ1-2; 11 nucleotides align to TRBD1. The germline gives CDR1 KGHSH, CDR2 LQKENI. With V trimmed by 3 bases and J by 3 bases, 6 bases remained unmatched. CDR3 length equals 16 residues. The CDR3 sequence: CASSPPKGQGDYGYTF. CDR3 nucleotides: TGTGCCAGCTCACCCCCGAAGGGACAGGGGGACTATGGCTACACCTTC. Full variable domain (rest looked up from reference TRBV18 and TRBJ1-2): NAGVMQNPRHLVRRRGQEARLRCSPMKGHSHVYWYRQLPEEGLKFMVYLQKENIIDESGMPKERFSAEFPKEGPSILRIQQVVRGDSAAYFCASSPPKGQGDYGYTFGSGTRLTVV.